The TCR beta chain under discussion was sequenced for a study of T-cell reconstitution after alpha-beta-depleted transplantation in children. Study observations and caveats: A year post-transplant, T-cell counts and diversity derived mostly from newly produced T cells. After transplant, high TCRbeta diversity at day 60 in some patients arose from surviving recipient T cells and thymic progenitors.

Unique molecular identifiers were incorporated during preparation of the TCRbeta library. TCRdb reprocessed the PCR reads with MiXCR, giving one entry per CDR3 protein. The repertoire holds 250,000 to 300,000 distinct CDR3 sequences, with approximately 7.3% as singletons. Of note for this clonotype: Its target is not known.

CDR3 length equals 13 residues. Germline CDR1 reads DFQATT; CDR2 reads SNEGSKA (reference sequence). The V and J ends lost 4 bases and 1 base respectively, with 10 bases between them. The chain has TRBV20-1 and TRBJ1-1; D may be TRBD1 (5 bases). The TCR was taken from a female patient under 10 years old who had a stem cell transplant for Fanconi anemia, so the T cells may come from the graft donor. The input for sequencing was peripheral blood, taken 360 days after TCRalphabeta/CD19-depleted stem cell transplant. CDR3 amino acids: CSATAGGNTEAFF. The CDR3 DNA reads TGCAGTGCTACCGCTGGGGGGAACACTGAAGCTTTCTTT.